Following are 10 T cell receptor beta chains from one sample sequenced in a study of human T cells and chemical hapten exposure. As to time point: pre-sensitization, week 0. The sample's treatment: therapeutic diphenylcyclopropenone sensitization with weekly scalp DPC. TCRdb independently ran MiXCR on the RACE reads; one entry per CDR3 protein. Of 300,000 to 400,000 distinct CDR3 sequences in the sample, 4.5% to 6% were seen once. The specimen comprised whole blood, sampled in connection with sensitization to the hapten diphenylcyclopropenone (DPC). These receptors came from a woman aged 50 to 60 with alopecia areata. Some clones in this sample may be carry-over from other donors' samples.

V and J are TRBV20-1 and TRBJ2-4; TRBD1 is a possible D gene (7 bases). The CDR3 has 16 amino acids. Germline V CDR1 and CDR2: DFQATT, SNEGSKA (reference sequence). V was cut by 5 bases and J by 0 bases, with 17 bases left in between. In DNA, the CDR3 is TGCAGTGCTCCGGGAGAGACAGGGCTAGCCAAAAACATTCAGTACTTC. Residues: CSAPGETGLAKNIQYF.

The V and J genes are TRBV3-1 and TRBJ2-7; the D is unclear. This CDR3 comprises 11 residues. With 6 bases removed from V and 6 bases from J, the gap between germline ends came to 9 bases. The germline CDR1 and CDR2 sequences are LGHDT and YNNKEL (reference sequence). As DNA, the CDR3 is TGTGCCAGCAGTTCCGGCTTCGAGCAGTACTTC. This sequence encodes CASSSGFEQYF.

This clonotype appeared many times. J is TRBJ2-3 and V is TRBV20-1; the D gene is possibly TRBD2 (6 bases). V lost 5 bases and J lost 2, with 14 bases in between. The CDR3 extends over 14 amino acids. Per the germline V gene, CDR1 is DFQATT and CDR2 is SNEGSKA (reference sequence). As DNA, the CDR3 is TGCAGTGCTGACCTGTCTAGCGACACAGATACGCAGTATTTT. Amino acids: CSADLSSDTDTQYF.

This clonotype showed up just once. V gene TRBV5-4 combines with J gene TRBJ2-1, with 12 bases identical to TRBD1. This CDR3 has 17 amino acids. The V and J ends lost 4 bases and 7 bases, in that order; junction bases with no gene match: 12. Germline V CDR1 and CDR2: SGHNT, YYREEE (reference sequence). CDR3 sequence (DNA): TGTGCCAGCAGCGAAGGGACAGGGGGCGCCCCGGGGAATGAGCAGTTCTTC. Its protein is CASSEGTGGAPGNEQFF.

Ten or more counts support this clonotype. The CDR3 region is CASSEAYNEQFF. CDR3 nucleotides: TGCGCCAGCAGTGAGGCGTACAATGAGCAGTTCTTC. This sequence joins TRBV10-2 and TRBJ2-1; D is uncertain. Trimming removed 2 bases at V and 4 bases at J, with 3 bases between. Germline assignment: CDR1 WSHSY and CDR2 SAAADI. The CDR3 loop spans 12 amino acids.

The chain uses TRBV12-5 and TRBJ2-1; TRBD1 agrees at 8 bases. The CDR3 covers 14 residues. CDR1 is LGHNT and CDR2 is FRNRAP in the germline V gene. With V trimmed by 6 bases and J by 0 bases, 1 base remained unmatched. In DNA, the CDR3 is TGTGCTAGTGGGACAGGGGACTCCTACAATGAGCAGTTCTTC. Translation: CASGTGDSYNEQFF. Combining the CDR3 with reference TRBV12-5 and TRBJ2-1 gives the whole variable domain DARVTQTPRHKVTEMGQEVTMRCQPILGHNTVFWYRQTMMQGLELLAYFRNRAPLDDSGMPKDRFSAEMPDATLATLKIQPSEPRDSAVYFCASGTGDSYNEQFFGPGTRLTVL.

This clonotype was detected only a few times. J is TRBJ2-1 and V is TRBV9; 7 positions match TRBD2. The trim removed 0 bases at V and 4 bases at J, leaving 4 bases unmatched. Germline CDR1 reads SGDLS; CDR2 reads YYNGEE. The CDR3 spans 15 residues. The chain's CDR3 is CASSVDISGYNEQFF. As DNA, the CDR3 is TGTGCCAGCAGCGTAGATATTAGCGGGTACAATGAGCAGTTCTTC.

This clonotype was counted many times. J is TRBJ1-5 and V is TRBV6-6, with D perhaps matching TRBD1 (5 bases). The CDR3 has 14 residues. V was shortened by 2 bases and J by 7 bases, with 12 bases between the two germline ends. Germline lookup yields CDR1 MNHNY and CDR2 SVGAGI (reference sequence). CDR3 protein: CASSYEAGSQPQHF. In nucleotides, the CDR3 is TGTGCCAGCAGTTACGAGGCAGGGAGCCAGCCCCAGCATTTT.

This chain connects TRBV10-3 to TRBJ1-4, with TRBD1 identical over 9 bases. The CDR3 length is 15 residues. J gave up 3 bases and V 6 bases, and 5 bases lay outside the gene matches. Germline V gives CDR1 ENHRY, CDR2 SYGVKD. The CDR3 sequence is CAISNGQGSNEKLFF. CDR3 in DNA: TGTGCCATCAGCAATGGACAGGGGTCTAATGAAAAACTGTTTTTT.

This clonotype was counted ten times or more. This rearrangement joins TRBV7-9 to TRBJ1-1; possibly TRBD1 for D (6 bases). Trimming took 5 bases from V and 11 from J, leaving 15 bases between them. Germline V gene lookup returns CDR1 SEHNR and CDR2 FQNEAQ (reference sequence). The CDR3 length is 12 residues. CDR3 sequence reads: CASSPGRQGAFF. The CDR3 region has the DNA TGTGCCAGCAGCCCAGGTCGGCAGGGGGCTTTCTTT.